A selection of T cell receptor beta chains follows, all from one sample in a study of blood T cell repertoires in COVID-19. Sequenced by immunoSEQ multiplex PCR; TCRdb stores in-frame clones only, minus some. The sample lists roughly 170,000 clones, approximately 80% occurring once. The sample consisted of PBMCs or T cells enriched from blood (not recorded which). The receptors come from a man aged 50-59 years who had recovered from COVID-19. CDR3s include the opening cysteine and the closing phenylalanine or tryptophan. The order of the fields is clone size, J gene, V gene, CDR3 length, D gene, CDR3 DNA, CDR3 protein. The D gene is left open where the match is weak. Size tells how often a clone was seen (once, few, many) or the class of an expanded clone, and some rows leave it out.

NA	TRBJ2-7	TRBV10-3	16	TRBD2	TGTGCCATCAGGGGAAGGGAGCGGGGGGTCACCTACGAGCAGTACTTC	CAIRGRERGVTYEQYF
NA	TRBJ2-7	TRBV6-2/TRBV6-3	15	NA	TGTGCCAGCAGTTACTCAGGACAGAAATCCTACGAGCAGTACTTC	CASSYSGQKSYEQYF
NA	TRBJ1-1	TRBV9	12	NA	TGTGCCAGCAGCCCCGACCGAGGGGAAGCTTTCTTT	CASSPDRGEAFF
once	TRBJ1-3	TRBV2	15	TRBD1	TGTGCCAGCATTAACCAGGGGGCAGCTGGAAACACCATATATTTT	CASINQGAAGNTIYF
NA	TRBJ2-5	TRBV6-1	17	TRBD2	TGTGCCAGCAGTGCCTCTAGCGGGGGGCTCTTCGGGGAGACCCAGTACTTC	CASSASSGGLFGETQYF
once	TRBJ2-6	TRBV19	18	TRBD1	TGTGCCAGTAGTCTCAAGACAGGGGGGCTTGGTGGGGCCAACGTCCTGACTTTC	CASSLKTGGLGGANVLTF
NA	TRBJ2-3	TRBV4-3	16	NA	TGCGCCAGCAGCCAAGATGGGGCGGGGACCTGGGGTACGCAGTATTTT	CASSQDGAGTWGTQYF
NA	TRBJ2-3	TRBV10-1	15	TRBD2	TGCGCCAGCAGCCGGCTAGCGGGGAGCCCAGATACGCAGTATTTT	CASSRLAGSPDTQYF
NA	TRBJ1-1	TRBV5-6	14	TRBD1	TGTGCCAGCAGCCCGGGACAGGGGACCACTGAAGCTTTCTTT	CASSPGQGTTEAFF
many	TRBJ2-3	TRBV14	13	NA	TGTGCCAGCAGCTTAGGGGTCGCAGATACGCAGTATTTT	CASSLGVADTQYF
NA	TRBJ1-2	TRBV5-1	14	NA	TGCGCCAGCAGCTCGGGACACCCCCTCTATGGCTACACCTTC	CASSSGHPLYGYTF